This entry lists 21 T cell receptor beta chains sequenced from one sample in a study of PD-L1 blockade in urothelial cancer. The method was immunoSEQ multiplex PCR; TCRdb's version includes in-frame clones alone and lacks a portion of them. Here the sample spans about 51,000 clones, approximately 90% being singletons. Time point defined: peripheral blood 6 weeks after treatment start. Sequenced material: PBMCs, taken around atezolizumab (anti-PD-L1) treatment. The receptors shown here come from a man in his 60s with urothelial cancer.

This CDR3 is CASSSGTGGGYEQYF. For the CDR3, the DNA is TGTGCCAGCAGCTCCGGGACAGGGGGGGGATACGAGCAGTACTTC. The chain has TRBV7-2 and TRBJ2-7; 11 bases line up with TRBD1. The CDR3 loop spans 15 amino acids. The V segment lost 4 bases and the J segment 4 bases; nucleotides outside the gene matches: 6. The germline CDR1 and CDR2 sequences are SGHTA and FQGNSA.

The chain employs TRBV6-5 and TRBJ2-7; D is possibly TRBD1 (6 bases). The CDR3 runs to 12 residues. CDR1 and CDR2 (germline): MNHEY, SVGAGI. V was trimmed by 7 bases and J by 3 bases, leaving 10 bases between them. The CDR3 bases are TGTGCCAGCAAAGGCAGGGGCTACGAGCAGTACTTC. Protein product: CASKGRGYEQYF.

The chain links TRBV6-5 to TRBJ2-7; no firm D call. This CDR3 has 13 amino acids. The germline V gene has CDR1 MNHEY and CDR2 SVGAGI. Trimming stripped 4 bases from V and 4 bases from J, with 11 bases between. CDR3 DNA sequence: TGTGCCAGCAGTTTCGGAGAACAATACGAGCAGTACTTC. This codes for CASSFGEQYEQYF.

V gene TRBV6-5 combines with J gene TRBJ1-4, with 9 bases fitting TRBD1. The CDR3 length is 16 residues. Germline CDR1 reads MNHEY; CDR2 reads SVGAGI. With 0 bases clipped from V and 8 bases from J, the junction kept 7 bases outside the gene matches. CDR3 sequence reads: CASSYSAGTGREKLFF. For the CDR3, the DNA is TGTGCCAGCAGTTACTCAGCCGGGACAGGGCGCGAAAAACTGTTTTTT.

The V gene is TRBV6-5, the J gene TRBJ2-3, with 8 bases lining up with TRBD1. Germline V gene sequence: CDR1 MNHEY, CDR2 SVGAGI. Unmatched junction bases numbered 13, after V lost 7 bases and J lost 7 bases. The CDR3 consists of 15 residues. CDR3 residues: CASTLYGQGSNTQYF. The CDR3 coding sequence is TGTGCCAGCACCCTATACGGACAGGGTTCAAATACGCAGTATTTT.

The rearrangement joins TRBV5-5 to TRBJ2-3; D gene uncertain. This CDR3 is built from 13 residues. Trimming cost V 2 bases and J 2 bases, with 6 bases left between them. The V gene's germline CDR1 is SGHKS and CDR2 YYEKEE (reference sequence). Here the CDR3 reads CASSFTVTDTQYF. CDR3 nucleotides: TGTGCCAGCAGCTTTACAGTCACAGATACGCAGTATTTT. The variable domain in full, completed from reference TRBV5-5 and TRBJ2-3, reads DAGVTQSPTHLIKTRGQQVTLRCSPISGHKSVSWYQQVLGQGPQFIFQYYEKEERGRGNFPDRFSARQFPNYSSELNVNALLLGDSALYLCASSFTVTDTQYFGPGTRLTVL.

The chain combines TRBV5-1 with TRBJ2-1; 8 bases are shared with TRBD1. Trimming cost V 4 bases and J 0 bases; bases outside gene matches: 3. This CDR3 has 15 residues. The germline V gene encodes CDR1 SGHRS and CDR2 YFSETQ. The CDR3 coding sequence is TGCGCCAGCAGCCCCGGACAGGGCTCCTACAATGAGCAGTTCTTC. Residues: CASSPGQGSYNEQFF. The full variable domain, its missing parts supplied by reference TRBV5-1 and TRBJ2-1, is KAGVTQTPRYLIKTRGQQVTLSCSPISGHRSVSWYQQTPGQGLQFLFEYFSETQRNKGNFPGRFSGRQFSNSRSEMNVSTLELGDSALYLCASSPGQGSYNEQFFGPGTRLTVL.

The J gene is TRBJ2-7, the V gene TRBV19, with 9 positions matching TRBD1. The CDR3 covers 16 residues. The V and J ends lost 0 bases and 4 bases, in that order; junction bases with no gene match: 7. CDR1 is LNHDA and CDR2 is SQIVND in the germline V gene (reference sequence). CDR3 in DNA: TGTGCCAGTAGTATAGAGTTCGGACAGGGGAGATACGAGCAGTACTTC. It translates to CASSIEFGQGRYEQYF.

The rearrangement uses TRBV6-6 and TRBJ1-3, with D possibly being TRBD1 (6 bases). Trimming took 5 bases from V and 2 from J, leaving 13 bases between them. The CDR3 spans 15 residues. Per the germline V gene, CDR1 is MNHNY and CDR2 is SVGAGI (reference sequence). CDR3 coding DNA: TGTGCCAGCAGTGTCCAAACAGGGCCTGGAAACACCATATATTTT. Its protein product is CASSVQTGPGNTIYF.

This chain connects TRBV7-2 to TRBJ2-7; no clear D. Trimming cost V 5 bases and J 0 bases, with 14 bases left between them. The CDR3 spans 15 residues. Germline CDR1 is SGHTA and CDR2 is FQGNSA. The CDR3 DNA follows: TGTGCCAGCAGCCCAGACCTGGCTAGCTCCTACGAGCAGTACTTC. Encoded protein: CASSPDLASSYEQYF.

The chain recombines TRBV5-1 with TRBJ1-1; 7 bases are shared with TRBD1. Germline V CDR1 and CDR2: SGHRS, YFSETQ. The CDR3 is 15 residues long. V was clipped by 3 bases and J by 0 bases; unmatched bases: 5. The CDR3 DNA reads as TGCGCCAGCAGCTACAGGGGACAAGTGAACACTGAAGCTTTCTTT. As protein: CASSYRGQVNTEAFF.

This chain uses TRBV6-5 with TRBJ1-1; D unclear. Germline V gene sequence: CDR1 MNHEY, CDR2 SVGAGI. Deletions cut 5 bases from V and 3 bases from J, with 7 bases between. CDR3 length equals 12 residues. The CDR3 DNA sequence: TGTGCCAGCAGTCCCGGGTACACTGAAGCTTTCTTT. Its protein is CASSPGYTEAFF.

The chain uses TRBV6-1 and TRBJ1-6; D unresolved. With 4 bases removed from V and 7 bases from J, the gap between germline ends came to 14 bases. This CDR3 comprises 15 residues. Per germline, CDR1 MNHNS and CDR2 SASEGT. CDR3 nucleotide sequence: TGTGCCAGCAGTGTTGAGACTGGTTGGAATTCACCCCTCCACTTT. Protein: CASSVETGWNSPLHF.

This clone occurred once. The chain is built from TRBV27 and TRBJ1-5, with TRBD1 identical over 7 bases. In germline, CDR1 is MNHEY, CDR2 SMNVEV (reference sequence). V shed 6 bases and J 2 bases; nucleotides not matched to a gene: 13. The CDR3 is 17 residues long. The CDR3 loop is CASSQGTAPNGNQPQHF. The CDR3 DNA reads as TGTGCCAGCAGCCAAGGGACAGCACCTAACGGCAATCAGCCCCAGCATTTT.

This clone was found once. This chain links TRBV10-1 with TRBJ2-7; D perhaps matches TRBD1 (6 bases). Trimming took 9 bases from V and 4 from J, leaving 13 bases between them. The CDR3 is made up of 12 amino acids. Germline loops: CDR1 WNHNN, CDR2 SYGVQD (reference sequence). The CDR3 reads CASTGTKYEQYF. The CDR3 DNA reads TGCGCCAGTACCGGGACAAAGTACGAGCAGTACTTC.

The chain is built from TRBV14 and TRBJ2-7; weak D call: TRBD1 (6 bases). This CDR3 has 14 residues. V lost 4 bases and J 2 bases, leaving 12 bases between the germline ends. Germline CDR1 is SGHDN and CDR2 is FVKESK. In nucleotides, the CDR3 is TGTGCCAGCAGCCCCCAGGGGCTGGCCTACGAGCAGTACTTC. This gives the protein CASSPQGLAYEQYF.

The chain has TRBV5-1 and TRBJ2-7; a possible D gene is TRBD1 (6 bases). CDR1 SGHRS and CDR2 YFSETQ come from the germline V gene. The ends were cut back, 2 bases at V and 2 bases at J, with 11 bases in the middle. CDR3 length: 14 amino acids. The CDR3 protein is CASSLEQGAYEQYF. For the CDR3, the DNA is TGCGCCAGCAGCTTAGAACAGGGTGCCTACGAGCAGTACTTC.

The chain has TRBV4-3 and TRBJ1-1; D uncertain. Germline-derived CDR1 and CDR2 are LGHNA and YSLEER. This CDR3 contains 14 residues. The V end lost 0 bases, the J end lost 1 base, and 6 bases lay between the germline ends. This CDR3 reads CASSQEPGNTEAFF. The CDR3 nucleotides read TGCGCCAGCAGCCAAGAACCGGGGAACACTGAAGCTTTCTTT.

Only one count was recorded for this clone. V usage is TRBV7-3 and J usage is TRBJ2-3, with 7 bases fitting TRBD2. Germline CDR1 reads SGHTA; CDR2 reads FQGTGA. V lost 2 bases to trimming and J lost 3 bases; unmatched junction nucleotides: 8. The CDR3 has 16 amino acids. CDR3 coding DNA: TGTGCCAGCAGCTTAGGGGACTACGGTCCGACAGATACGCAGTATTTT. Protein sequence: CASSLGDYGPTDTQYF.

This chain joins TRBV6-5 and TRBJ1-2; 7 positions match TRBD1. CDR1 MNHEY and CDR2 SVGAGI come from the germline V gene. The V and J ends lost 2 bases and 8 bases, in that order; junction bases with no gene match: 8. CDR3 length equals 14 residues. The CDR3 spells CASSYLDRVEGYTF. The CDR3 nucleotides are TGTGCCAGCAGTTACCTTGACAGGGTGGAAGGCTACACCTTC.

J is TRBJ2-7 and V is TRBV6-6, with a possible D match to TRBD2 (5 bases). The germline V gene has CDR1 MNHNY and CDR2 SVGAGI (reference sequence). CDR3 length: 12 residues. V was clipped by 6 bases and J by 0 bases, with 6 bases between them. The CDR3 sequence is CASRRDSYEQYF. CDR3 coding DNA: TGTGCCAGCAGACGGGACTCCTACGAGCAGTACTTC.